The 20 T cell receptor beta chains below were found in one sample sequenced in a study of monozygotic twins with inflammatory bowel disease (dated by TCRdb to between 2018 and 2021). Libraries were built with 5' RACE. TCRdb records Illumina HiSeq 2500 as the sequencer. TCRdb reprocessed the reads, reporting each CDR3 protein sequence once and no DNA. The sample's records list approximately 85,000 distinct CDR3 sequences. The ten biggest clones cover less than 8% of the sample. The sample comprised blood. Receptor source: a human donor with ulcerative colitis or Crohn's disease, or a healthy co-twin of an affected twin (not recorded which).

The rearrangement joins TRBV25-1 to TRBJ1-1; TCRdb's D call of TRBD1 is untestable without DNA. The CDR3 is 15 amino acids. Germline assignment: CDR1 MGHDK and CDR2 SYGVNS. The CDR3: CASSEAGRLNTEAFF.

The V gene is TRBV7-2, the J gene TRBJ1-1. This CDR3 comprises 13 residues. Germline V gene sequence: CDR1 SGHTA, CDR2 FQGNSA. The CDR3 spells CASSLDMNTEAFF.

The rearrangement links TRBV20-1 to TRBJ1-1. This CDR3 region has 14 residues. From germline, CDR1 is DFQATT and CDR2 SNEGSKA (reference sequence). The CDR3 protein is CSASGRAGYTEAFF.

V usage is TRBV7-9 and J usage is TRBJ2-7; TCRdb returns TRBD1, unconfirmable since there is no DNA. The CDR3 loop spans 14 amino acids. In germline, CDR1 is SEHNR, CDR2 FQNEAQ (reference sequence). Here the CDR3 reads CASSLRQGFNEQYF. The entire variable domain, with the rest obtained from reference TRBV7-9 and TRBJ2-7, is as follows: DTGVSQNPRHKITKRGQNVTFRCDPISEHNRLYWYRQTLGQGPEFLTYFQNEAQLEKSRLLSDRFSAERPKGSFSTLEIQRTEQGDSAMYLCASSLRQGFNEQYFGPGTRLTVT.

This rearrangement joins TRBV5-1 to TRBJ1-3; with no DNA, the TCRdb D assignment of TRBD1 cannot be verified. CDR1 and CDR2 from the germline V gene are SGHRS and YFSETQ. The CDR3 is 17 amino acids. This chain's CDR3 is CASSVGQDFASGNTIYF.

The gene calls are TRBV4-1 and TRBJ1-5; TCRdb reports TRBD1, a call that lacks DNA to check it against. The CDR3 spans 15 residues. CDR1 is MGHRA, CDR2 YSYEKL, per germline. The CDR3 sequence: CASSGGGQSNQPQHF.

The V and J genes are TRBV3-1 and TRBJ2-7. The length of the CDR3 is 14 residues. The germline V gene has CDR1 LGHDT and CDR2 YNNKEL (reference sequence). The CDR3 sequence: CASSSSGDSYEQYF.

The rearrangement links TRBV6-5 to TRBJ2-3; TCRdb outputs TRBD2, but without DNA this stays unchecked. Germline V lookup: CDR1 MNHEY, CDR2 SVGAGI. The CDR3 has 15 amino acids. This CDR3 is CASSNPAGGLDTQYF.

The chain employs TRBV3-1 and TRBJ1-2. There are 12 residues in the CDR3. From germline, CDR1 is LGHDT and CDR2 YNNKEL (reference sequence). The CDR3 sequence is CASSQAKGGYTF.

The rearrangement links TRBV5-6 to TRBJ2-2; TCRdb outputs TRBD1, but without DNA this stays unchecked. The germline V gene encodes CDR1 SGHDT and CDR2 YYEEEE. The CDR3 spans 16 residues. The CDR3 reads CASSFLGTGGSGELFF.

This chain links TRBV20-1 with TRBJ2-1. This CDR3 comprises 12 residues. Germline V lookup: CDR1 DFQATT, CDR2 SNEGSKA (reference sequence). The CDR3: CSARDLTTSQFF.

The V and J genes are TRBV6-4 and TRBJ2-1. The CDR3 consists of 11 residues. Looked up from germline, CDR1 is MRHNA and CDR2 is SNTAGT. CDR3 residues: CASSDLREQFF.

J is TRBJ1-1 and V is TRBV5-5; TCRdb's D call of TRBD1 is untestable without DNA. Germline assignment: CDR1 SGHKS and CDR2 YYEKEE (reference sequence). This CDR3 comprises 15 residues. The CDR3 loop is CASSHPGRGGTEAFF.

The chain links TRBV7-8 to TRBJ1-6; there is no DNA to check the TCRdb D call of TRBD1. The V gene's germline CDR1 is SGHVS and CDR2 FQNEAQ. The CDR3 spans 15 residues. CDR3 residues: CASSLRTGDNSPLHF.

V is TRBV12-3 or TRBV12-4 and J is TRBJ2-7. The CDR3 loop spans 15 amino acids. The CDR3 region is CASSLISYDSYEQYF.

The J gene is TRBJ1-6, the V gene TRBV12-3 or TRBV12-4. There are 17 residues in the CDR3. CDR3 residues: CASSPFSGSSYNSPLHF.

The chain couples TRBV20-1 to TRBJ2-3; TCRdb gives TRBD1 as the D gene, but with no DNA this cannot be confirmed. This CDR3 comprises 13 residues. Germline-derived CDR1 and CDR2 are DFQATT and SNEGSKA (reference sequence). The CDR3 loop reads CSASGGSTDTQYF.

The gene calls are TRBV5-8 and TRBJ2-3; the D call of TRBD1 rests on TCRdb alone, since no DNA is present to check it. This CDR3 has 15 amino acids. Germline values: CDR1 SGHTS, CDR2 YDEGEE. CDR3 residues: CASSRQGRSTDTQYF.

V is TRBV7-9 and J is TRBJ2-7. The CDR3 contains 11 residues. The germline V gene has CDR1 SEHNR and CDR2 FQNEAQ (reference sequence). The CDR3 region is CASRGAYEQYF.

This sequence joins TRBV7-8 and TRBJ1-2; TCRdb picks TRBD1, but there is no DNA to check that call. Germline CDR1 is SGHVS and CDR2 is FQNEAQ. The CDR3 has 17 residues. This CDR3 reads CASSLDSGGQGYGGYTF.